Following are 11 T cell receptor beta chains from one sample sequenced in a study of identical twins. TCRdb passed the 5' RACE reads through MiXCR, listing each CDR3 protein once. This sample carries approximately 600,000 distinct CDR3 sequences, around 9.6% of them seen once, and the ten largest clones take 2.5% to 3%. This sample also appeared in a second study, on yellow fever vaccine responses in identical twins.

Sequenced sample: PBMCs. The receptors shown here come from a woman between 18 and 29 years old in good health.

The chain couples TRBV29-1 to TRBJ2-7; TRBD1 aligns across 7 bases. This CDR3 region has 13 residues. The germline gives CDR1 SQVTM, CDR2 ANQGSEA. V lost 2 bases, J lost 3 bases, and 4 bases stayed unmatched. CDR3 protein: CSVEWAGGYEQYF. CDR3 sequence (DNA): TGCAGCGTTGAATGGGCAGGGGGCTACGAGCAGTACTTC.

Only a few counts were recorded for this clonotype. The chain is built from TRBV15 and TRBJ2-4, with D perhaps TRBD1 (5 bases). Germline V CDR1 and CDR2: LNHNV, YYDKDF (reference sequence). The V and J ends lost 3 bases and 5 bases respectively, with 14 bases between them. The CDR3 is 15 residues long. CDR3 residues: CATSSARAPENIQYF. The CDR3 nucleotides read TGTGCCACCAGCAGCGCCAGGGCCCCCGAAAACATTCAGTACTTC. The entire variable domain, with the rest obtained from reference TRBV15 and TRBJ2-4, is as follows: DAMVIQNPRYQVTQFGKPVTLSCSQTLNHNVMYWYQQKSSQAPKLLFHYYDKDFNNEADTPDNFQSRRPNTSFCFLDIRSPGLGDTAMYLCATSSARAPENIQYFGAGTRLSVL.

This clonotype was counted between two and nine times. The chain uses TRBV7-9 and TRBJ2-5; 7 bases align to TRBD2. Trimming at V came to 1 base and at J to 1 base, leaving 3 bases not matched to a gene. Germline values: CDR1 SEHNR, CDR2 FQNEAQ (reference sequence). The length of the CDR3 is 15 residues. Written as DNA, the CDR3 is TGTGCCAGCAGCTTAGGAGGGAGGGTCCAAGAGACCCAGTACTTC. As protein: CASSLGGRVQETQYF. The whole variable domain, remainder taken from reference TRBV7-9 and TRBJ2-5, is DTGVSQNPRHKITKRGQNVTFRCDPISEHNRLYWYRQTLGQGPEFLTYFQNEAQLEKSRLLSDRFSAERPKGSFSTLEIQRTEQGDSAMYLCASSLGGRVQETQYFGPGTRLLVL.

This chain connects TRBV28 to TRBJ2-7; no clear D. With 2 bases removed from V and 3 bases from J, the gap between germline ends came to 5 bases. This CDR3 comprises 12 residues. Germline loops: CDR1 MDHEN, CDR2 SYDVKM. CDR3 nucleotide sequence: TGTGCCAGCAGTTTAAAATTCTACGAGCAGTACTTC. Translated: CASSLKFYEQYF. The full variable domain, its missing parts supplied by reference TRBV28 and TRBJ2-7, is DVKVTQSSRYLVKRTGEKVFLECVQDMDHENMFWYRQDPGLGLRLIYFSYDVKMKEKGDIPEGYSVSREKKERFSLILESASTNQTSMYLCASSLKFYEQYFGPGTRLTVT.

The J gene is TRBJ2-7, the V gene TRBV20-1; 8 nucleotides align to TRBD1. This CDR3 is built from 14 residues. Germline V gene data show CDR1 as DFQATT and CDR2 as SNEGSKA (reference sequence). The junction had 9 bases not matched to a gene; V was cut back by 4 bases and J by 4 bases. The CDR3 DNA reads as TGCAGTGCTACGGACAGGGTTGCGGGTTACGAGCAGTACTTC. Residues: CSATDRVAGYEQYF.

The rearrangement uses TRBV7-3 and TRBJ1-2; no firm D call. This CDR3 has 16 residues. Trimming removed 8 bases from V and 2 bases from J, with 21 bases in between. Germline V lookup: CDR1 SGHTA, CDR2 FQGTGA. DNA of the CDR3: TGTGCCAGCGCCCCGTGGGCGCGGGGAGACAACTATGGCTACACCTTC. Protein: CASAPWARGDNYGYTF.

This chain joins TRBV6-1 and TRBJ1-5; no clear D gene. V lost 0 bases and J 6 bases, leaving 12 bases between the germline ends. Germline V gene data show CDR1 as MNHNS and CDR2 as SASEGT. This CDR3 region has 15 residues. CDR3 sequence: CASSEAGRVSQPQHF. Here the CDR3 DNA reads TGTGCCAGCAGTGAAGCTGGGAGGGTATCTCAGCCCCAGCATTTT.

J is TRBJ2-7 and V is TRBV20-1, with 13 positions matching TRBD2. J gave up 3 bases and V 2 bases, and 4 bases lay outside the gene matches. CDR1 DFQATT and CDR2 SNEGSKA come from the germline V gene (reference sequence). This CDR3 spans 15 amino acids. CDR3 nucleotides: TGCAGTGCTAGAATTGGGACTAGCGGGATCTACGAGCAGTACTTC. Protein product: CSARIGTSGIYEQYF.

This clonotype was counted many times. The chain links TRBV5-1 to TRBJ2-7; the D is unclear. The germline CDR1 and CDR2 sequences are SGHRS and YFSETQ. The CDR3 sequence is 15 residues long. Trimming removed 0 bases from V and 2 bases from J, with 12 bases in between. The chain's CDR3 is CASSLAPGKTYEQYF. CDR3 coding DNA: TGCGCCAGCAGCTTGGCTCCAGGAAAAACCTACGAGCAGTACTTC.

This clonotype was found many times. V and J are TRBV11-2 and TRBJ2-5, with D maybe TRBD1 (5 bases). V was cut by 0 bases and J by 3 bases, with 11 bases left in between. This CDR3 comprises 15 residues. CDR1 and CDR2 from the germline V gene are SGHAT and FQNNGV. The CDR3 DNA is TGTGCCAGCAGCTTAGACGCGACAGAAAAAGAGACCCAGTACTTC. Translating gives CASSLDATEKETQYF.

The CDR3 loop reads CASSGGVYNEQFF. CDR3 DNA: TGTGCCAGCAGCGGGGGGGTTTACAATGAGCAGTTCTTC. The V call is TRBV19, the J call TRBJ2-1; 10 bases match TRBD2. V dropped 9 bases and J dropped 4; count of bases not matched to a gene: 3. Germline lookup yields CDR1 LNHDA and CDR2 SQIVND (reference sequence). The CDR3 covers 13 residues.